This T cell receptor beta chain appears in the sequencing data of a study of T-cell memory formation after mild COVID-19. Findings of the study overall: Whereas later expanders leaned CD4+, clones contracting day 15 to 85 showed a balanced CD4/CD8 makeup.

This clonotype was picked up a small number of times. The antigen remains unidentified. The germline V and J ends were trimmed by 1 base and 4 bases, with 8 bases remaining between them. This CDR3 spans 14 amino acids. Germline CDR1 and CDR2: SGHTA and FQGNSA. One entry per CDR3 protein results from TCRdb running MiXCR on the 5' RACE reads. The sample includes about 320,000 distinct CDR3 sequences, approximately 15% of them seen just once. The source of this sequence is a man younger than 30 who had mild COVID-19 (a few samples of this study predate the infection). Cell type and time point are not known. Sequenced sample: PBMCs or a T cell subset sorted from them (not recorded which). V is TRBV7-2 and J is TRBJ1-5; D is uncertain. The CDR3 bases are TGTGCCAGCAGCTTAGAACGGTCGAATCAGCCCCAGCATTTT. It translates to CASSLERSNQPQHF.